The rows below give T cell receptor beta chains drawn from one sample of a study of blood T cell repertoires in COVID-19. Profiled with immunoSEQ multiplex PCR; TCRdb holds only in-frame clones, not every one. In the table there are about 130,000 clones, about 85% of which are singletons. What was sequenced was peripheral blood. The receptors come from a man of 80 years or more with active or convalescent COVID-19. CDR3s include the opening cysteine and the closing phenylalanine or tryptophan. A D gene is named only where the DNA matches it firmly. Size is stated for part of the rows, as once, few or many counts, or as a class when the clone is expanded.

j_call clone_size d_call v_call cdr3_nt cdr3_aa
TRBJ1-3 - - TRBV7-6 TGTGCCAGCAGCTTGGGGGGAGTCCCTGGAAACACCATATATTTT CASSLGGVPGNTIYF
TRBJ1-4 - TRBD1 TRBV14 TGTGCCAGCAGCCGAGGGGACAGGGTTAATCACGAAAAACTGTTTTTT CASSRGDRVNHEKLFF
TRBJ2-1 - TRBD1 TRBV19 TGTGCCAGTAGTACGACAGGGATTGGCTCTTACAATGAGCAGTTCTTC CASSTTGIGSYNEQFF
TRBJ2-1 - - TRBV19 TGTGCCAGTAACCCGGACTTCCCCGGAGTCGGAATATACAATGAGCAGTTCTTC CASNPDFPGVGIYNEQFF
TRBJ1-5 once - TRBV5-1 TGCGCCAGCAGCTTATACGCGGGGGGCAATCAGCCCCAGCATTTT CASSLYAGGNQPQHF
TRBJ1-4 once - TRBV30 TGTGCCTGGACCATAGGAGGGGTTAACGAAAAACTGTTTTTT CAWTIGGVNEKLFF
TRBJ2-3 - TRBD2 TRBV11-2 TGTGCCAGCAGCTTCACTAGCGGGGGGGCGGGTACGCAGTATTTT CASSFTSGGAGTQYF
TRBJ2-5 - TRBD2 TRBV27 TGTGCCAGCGGGGCTAGCGGGACTCAAGAGACCCAGTACTTC CASGASGTQETQYF
TRBJ2-4 - - TRBV29-1 TGCAGCGTCCTTACAGGAGAATCTATGAACATTCAGTACTTC CSVLTGESMNIQYF
TRBJ1-5 - - TRBV12-5 TGTGCTAGTGCCTTGCGGGGGGCCCTTAATCAGCCCCAGCATTTT CASALRGALNQPQHF
TRBJ2-3 - TRBD2 TRBV4-1 TGCGCCAGCAGCCAACCAACTAGCGCCCCCACGAATACGCAGTATTTT CASSQPTSAPTNTQYF
TRBJ2-1 - TRBD2 TRBV5-6 TGTGCCAGCAGCTTTGCCTCAACCGGGACTAGCGAGGGGCAGTTCTTC CASSFASTGTSEGQFF
TRBJ1-2 - - TRBV7-2 TGTGCCAGCAGCTTAGCGCTGGGACAACCAGGCTACACCTTC CASSLALGQPGYTF
TRBJ2-5 once - TRBV30 TGTGCCTGGAGGCGAAGGGGTCCACAAGAGACCCAGTACTTC CAWRRRGPQETQYF
TRBJ2-2 - TRBD1 TRBV11-3 TGTGCCAGCAGGCCCGGGACAGGGAACACCGGGGAGCTGTTTTTT CASRPGTGNTGELFF
TRBJ2-7 - - TRBV5-4 TGTGCCAGCAGCTCTGGGGGGGTAGGACAGGGTTACGAGCAGTACTTC CASSSGGVGQGYEQYF
TRBJ2-3 - TRBD2 TRBV6-5 TGTGCCAGTCGAAGGGGCGGGGGGACAGATACGCAGTATTTT CASRRGGGTDTQYF
TRBJ2-5 - TRBD1 TRBV5-1 TGCGCCAGCAGCTTGGAGACAGGGGGCTGGGAGACCCAGTACTTC CASSLETGGWETQYF
TRBJ1-6 - - TRBV4-3 TGCGCCAGCAGCCAAGATGGGCACAGAAAACTTTCACCCCTCCACTTT CASSQDGHRKLSPLHF
TRBJ2-2 - - TRBV5-1 TGCGCCAGCAGCTTGCAAGGCAGGGAGGCCGGGGAGCTGTTTTTT CASSLQGREAGELFF
TRBJ2-7 - TRBD2 TRBV10-3 TGTGCCATCAGTGGGGGGACTAGCGGGTCCCACGAGCAGTACTTC CAISGGTSGSHEQYF
TRBJ2-1 - - TRBV9 TGTGCCAGCAGCGAATCTCTGCTGGCTGAGCAGTTCTTC CASSESLLAEQFF
TRBJ2-5 - TRBD2 TRBV7-2 TGTGCCAGCAGCCGTAGCGGGGGGGCCGTCAGGCAAGAGACCCAGTACTTC CASSRSGGAVRQETQYF
TRBJ2-1 - TRBD1 TRBV12-3/TRBV12-4 TGTGCCAGCAGTAGGACAGGGAGCAATGAGCAGTTCTTC CASSRTGSNEQFF
TRBJ2-7 once TRBD2 TRBV10-3 TGTGCCATCAGCCTAGCGGAGTTTTCCTACGAGCAGTACTTC CAISLAEFSYEQYF
TRBJ2-3 - - TRBV6-4 TGTGCCAGCAGTGGGACAGAAGCAGATACGCAGTATTTT CASSGTEADTQYF
TRBJ2-7 - - TRBV28 TGTGCCAGCAATACCGACGACTACCTCCGAGGGATAGGCGAGCAGTACTTC CASNTDDYLRGIGEQYF
TRBJ1-1 - - TRBV7-2 TGTGCCAGCAGCTTCGTCAACACTGAAGCTTTCTTT CASSFVNTEAFF
TRBJ2-3 - TRBD2 TRBV6-2/TRBV6-3 TGTGCCAGCAGTTACTCGGTTCCTAGCGGATATAGCACAGATACGCAGTATTTT CASSYSVPSGYSTDTQYF
TRBJ1-2 - - TRBV7-9 TGTGCCAGCAGCCCACAGACAGTTCCTGGCTACACCTTC CASSPQTVPGYTF
TRBJ2-4 - - TRBV2 TGTGCCAGCCGGGGTTTTTCCAAAAACATTCAGTACTTC CASRGFSKNIQYF
TRBJ1-1 once - TRBV14 TGTGCCAGCAGCGGGATCGGGGACATCGGCACTGAAGCTTTCTTT CASSGIGDIGTEAFF
TRBJ1-4 - - TRBV5-1 TGCGCCAGCAGCTTTACAGGAGACCCCGCTAATGAAAAACTGTTTTTT CASSFTGDPANEKLFF
TRBJ1-2 - TRBD1 TRBV5-4 TGTGCCAGCAGCTCGGACAGGGGGCGGTTAGTGTATGGCTACACCTTC CASSSDRGRLVYGYTF
TRBJ2-7 - TRBD1 TRBV7-2 TGTGCCAGCAGCTTAGCCCCTAGGGGACAGCACAAAACCTACGAGCAGTACTTC CASSLAPRGQHKTYEQYF
TRBJ2-2 - - TRBV7-3 TGTGCCAGCAGTGAGACCCGGGTCCTTCAGTTTACCGGGGAGCTGTTTTTT CASSETRVLQFTGELFF
TRBJ1-2 - - TRBV6-5 TGTGCCAGCAGTTACTCGGGCAGGGCCTCCTATGGCTACACCTTC CASSYSGRASYGYTF
TRBJ2-1 - - TRBV6-2/TRBV6-3 TGTGCCAGCAATTACGCCCCCGACAGGCGAGGATTCTTC CASNYAPDRRGFF
TRBJ1-1 - - TRBV9 TGTGCCAGCAGCACCGGACAGCGGAACACTGAAGCTTTCTTT CASSTGQRNTEAFF
TRBJ2-1 - - TRBV18 TGTGCCAGCTCACCACCGGGGGGAGCCTACAATGAGCAGTTCTTC CASSPPGGAYNEQFF
TRBJ2-7 few - TRBV4-3 TGCGCCAGCAGCCAGTCACCGACAGTCTACGAGCAGTACTTC CASSQSPTVYEQYF
TRBJ1-2 few - TRBV24-1 TGTGCCACCAGTGATTTGCAGGGCTATGGCTACACCTTC CATSDLQGYGYTF
TRBJ2-7 - TRBD1 TRBV9 TGTGCCAGCAGCGTCAATCCGGGACAGAACTACGAGCAGTACTTC CASSVNPGQNYEQYF
TRBJ1-5 - TRBD1 TRBV28 TGTGCCAGCAGTGACAGGGTGGGTCAGCCCCAGCATTTT CASSDRVGQPQHF
TRBJ1-2 - TRBD1 TRBV7-9 TGTGCCAGCAGGCAGACAGGGAACGGTGGCTACACCTTC CASRQTGNGGYTF
TRBJ2-2 - TRBD2 TRBV27 TGTGCCAGCACCCCTTGGGGACTAGCGGGGAACACCGGGGAGCTGTTTTTT CASTPWGLAGNTGELFF
TRBJ2-7 - TRBD1 TRBV4-1 TGCGCCAGCAGCCAAGGGACTTCAGGGGGTGTTTCCTACGAGCAGTACTTC CASSQGTSGGVSYEQYF
TRBJ2-7 - TRBD1 TRBV27 TGTGCCAGCAGTCTGAGGACAGGGGCGCGAGAGCAGTACTTC CASSLRTGAREQYF
TRBJ1-2 once - TRBV18 TGTGCCAGCTCGGGAGGGCGGGAGCCCGGCTACACCTTC CASSGGREPGYTF
TRBJ2-7 few TRBD2 TRBV7-8 TGTGCCAGCAGCCATCTAAAATCGACTAGCGGGAGCCACGAGCAGTACTTC CASSHLKSTSGSHEQYF
TRBJ2-3 - TRBD1 TRBV7-2 TGTGCCAGCAGCTTCCCAAAGACAGGGCCCAGCACAGATACGCAGTATTTT CASSFPKTGPSTDTQYF
TRBJ1-3 - - TRBV9 TGTGCCAGCAGCCCCACGGGGGGGCTTCTTTCTGGAAACACCATATATTTT CASSPTGGLLSGNTIYF
TRBJ2-5 - TRBD2 TRBV4-1 TGCGCCAGCAGCCAAGTCCAGCGGGATGAGACCCAGTACTTC CASSQVQRDETQYF
TRBJ1-6 - TRBD1 TRBV9 TGTGCCAGCAGCGACGTCGACAGGGGAGATTCACCCCTCCACTTT CASSDVDRGDSPLHF
TRBJ1-4 - TRBD1 TRBV4-1 TGCGCCAGCAGCCAAGCACCGGGACAGGGTTCTGGAAAACTGTTTTTT CASSQAPGQGSGKLFF
TRBJ1-6 - - TRBV4-1 TGCGCCAGCTCTGAATCCTCCCGGAATTCACCCCTCCACTTT CASSESSRNSPLHF